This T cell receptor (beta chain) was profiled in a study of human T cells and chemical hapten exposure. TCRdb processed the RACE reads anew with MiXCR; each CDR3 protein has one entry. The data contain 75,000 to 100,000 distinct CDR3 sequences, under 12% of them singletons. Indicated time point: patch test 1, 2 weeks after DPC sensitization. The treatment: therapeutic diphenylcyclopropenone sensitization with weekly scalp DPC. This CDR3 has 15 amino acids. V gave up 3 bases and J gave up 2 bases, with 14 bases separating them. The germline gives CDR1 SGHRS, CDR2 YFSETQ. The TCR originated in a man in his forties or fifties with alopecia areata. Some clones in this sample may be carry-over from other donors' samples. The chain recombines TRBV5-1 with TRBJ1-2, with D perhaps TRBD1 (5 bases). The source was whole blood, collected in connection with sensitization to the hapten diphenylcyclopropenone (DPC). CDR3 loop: CASSSVGEGNYGYTF. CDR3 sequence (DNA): TGCGCCAGCAGCTCCGTCGGGGAGGGGAACTATGGCTACACCTTC.